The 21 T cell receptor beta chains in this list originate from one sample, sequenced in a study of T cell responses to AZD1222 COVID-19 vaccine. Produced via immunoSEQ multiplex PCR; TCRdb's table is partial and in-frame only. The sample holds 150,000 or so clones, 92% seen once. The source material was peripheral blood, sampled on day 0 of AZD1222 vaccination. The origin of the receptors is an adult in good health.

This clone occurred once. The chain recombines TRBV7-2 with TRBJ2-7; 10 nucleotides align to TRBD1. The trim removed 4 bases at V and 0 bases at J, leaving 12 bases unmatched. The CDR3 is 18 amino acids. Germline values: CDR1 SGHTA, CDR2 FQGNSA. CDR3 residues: CASSSGQGITLSSYEQYF. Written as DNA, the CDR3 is TGTGCCAGCAGCTCGGGACAGGGGATCACCTTGAGCTCCTACGAGCAGTACTTC. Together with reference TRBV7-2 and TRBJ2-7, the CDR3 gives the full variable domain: GAGVSQSPSNKVTEKGKDVELRCDPISGHTALYWYRQSLGQGLEFLIYFQGNSAPDKSGLPSDRFSAERTGGSVSTLTIQRTQQEDSAVYLCASSSGQGITLSSYEQYFGPGTRLTVT.

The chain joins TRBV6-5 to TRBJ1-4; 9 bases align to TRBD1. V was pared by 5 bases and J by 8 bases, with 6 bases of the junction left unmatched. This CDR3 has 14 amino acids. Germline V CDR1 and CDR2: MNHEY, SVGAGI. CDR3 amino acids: CASSRTGGWEKLFF. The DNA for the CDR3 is TGTGCCAGCAGTCGAACAGGGGGCTGGGAAAAACTGTTTTTT.

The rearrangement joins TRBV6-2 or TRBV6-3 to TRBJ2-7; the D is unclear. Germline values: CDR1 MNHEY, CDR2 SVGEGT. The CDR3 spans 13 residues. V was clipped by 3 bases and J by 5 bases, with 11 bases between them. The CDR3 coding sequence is TGTGCCAGCAGTTATCCGGGTGGCGACGAGCAGTACTTC. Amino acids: CASSYPGGDEQYF.

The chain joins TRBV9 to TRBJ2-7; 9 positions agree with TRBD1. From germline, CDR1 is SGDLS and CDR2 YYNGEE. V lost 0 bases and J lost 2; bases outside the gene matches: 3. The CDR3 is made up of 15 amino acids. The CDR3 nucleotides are TGTGCCAGCAGCGTAGGGGGGGACAGGGCCTACGAGCAGTACTTC. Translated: CASSVGGDRAYEQYF.

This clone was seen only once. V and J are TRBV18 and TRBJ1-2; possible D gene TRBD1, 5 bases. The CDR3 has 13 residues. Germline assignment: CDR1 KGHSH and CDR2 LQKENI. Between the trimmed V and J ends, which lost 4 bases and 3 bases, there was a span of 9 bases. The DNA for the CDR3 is TGTGCCAGCTCACAGGGACTTTACTATGGCTACACCTTC. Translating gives CASSQGLYYGYTF.

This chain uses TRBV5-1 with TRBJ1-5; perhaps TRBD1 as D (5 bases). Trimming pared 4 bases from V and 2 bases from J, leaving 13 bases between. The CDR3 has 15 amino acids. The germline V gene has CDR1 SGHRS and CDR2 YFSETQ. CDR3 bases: TGCGCCAGCAGCCTGGCAGGGATGGGCAATCAGCCCCAGCATTTT. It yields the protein CASSLAGMGNQPQHF.

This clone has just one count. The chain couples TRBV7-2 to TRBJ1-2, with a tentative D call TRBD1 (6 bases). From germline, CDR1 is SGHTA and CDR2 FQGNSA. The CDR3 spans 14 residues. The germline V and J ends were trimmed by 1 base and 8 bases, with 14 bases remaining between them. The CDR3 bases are TGTGCCAGCAGCTTAGGGCAGGGGTCAGGGGGCTACACCTTC. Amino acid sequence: CASSLGQGSGGYTF.

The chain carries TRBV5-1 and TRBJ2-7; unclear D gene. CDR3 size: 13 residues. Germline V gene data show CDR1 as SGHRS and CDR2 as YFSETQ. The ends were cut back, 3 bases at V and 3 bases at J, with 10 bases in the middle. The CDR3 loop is CASSSQLGYEQYF. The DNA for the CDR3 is TGCGCCAGCAGCTCACAGTTGGGCTACGAGCAGTACTTC.

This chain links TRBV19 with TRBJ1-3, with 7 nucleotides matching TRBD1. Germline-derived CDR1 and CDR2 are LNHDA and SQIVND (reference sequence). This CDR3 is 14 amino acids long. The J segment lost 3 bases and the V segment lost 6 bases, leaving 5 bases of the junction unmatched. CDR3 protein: CASSQTGVGNTIYF. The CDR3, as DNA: TGTGCCAGTAGCCAAACAGGGGTTGGAAACACCATATATTTT.

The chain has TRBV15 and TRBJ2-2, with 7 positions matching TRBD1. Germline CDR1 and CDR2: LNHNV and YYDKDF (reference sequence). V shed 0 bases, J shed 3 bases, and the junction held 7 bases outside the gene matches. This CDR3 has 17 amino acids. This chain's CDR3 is CATSRDTRQGHTGELFF. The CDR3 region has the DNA TGTGCCACCAGCAGAGATACAAGACAGGGCCACACCGGGGAGCTGTTTTTT. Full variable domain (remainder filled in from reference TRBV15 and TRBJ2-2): DAMVIQNPRYQVTQFGKPVTLSCSQTLNHNVMYWYQQKSSQAPKLLFHYYDKDFNNEADTPDNFQSRRPNTSFCFLDIRSPGLGDTAMYLCATSRDTRQGHTGELFFGEGSRLTVL.

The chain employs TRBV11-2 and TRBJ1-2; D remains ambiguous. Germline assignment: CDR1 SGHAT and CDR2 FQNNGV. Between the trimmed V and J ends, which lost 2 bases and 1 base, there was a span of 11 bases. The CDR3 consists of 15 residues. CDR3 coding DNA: TGTGCCAGCAGCTTAATGTCGTCTCTTAACTATGGCTACACCTTC. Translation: CASSLMSSLNYGYTF.

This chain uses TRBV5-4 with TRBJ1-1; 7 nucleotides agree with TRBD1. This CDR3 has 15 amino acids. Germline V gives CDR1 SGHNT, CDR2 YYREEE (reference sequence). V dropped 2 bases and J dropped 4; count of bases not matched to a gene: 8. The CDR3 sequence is CASSFEGARGTEAFF. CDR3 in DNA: TGTGCCAGCAGCTTTGAGGGGGCGCGGGGCACTGAAGCTTTCTTT.

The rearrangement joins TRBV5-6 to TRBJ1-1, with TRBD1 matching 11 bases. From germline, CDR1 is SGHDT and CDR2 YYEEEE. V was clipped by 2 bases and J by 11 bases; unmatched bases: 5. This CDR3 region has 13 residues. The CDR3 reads CASSFGQGARAFF. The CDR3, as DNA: TGTGCCAGCAGCTTTGGACAGGGGGCGCGGGCTTTCTTT. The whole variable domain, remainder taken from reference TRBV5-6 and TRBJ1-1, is DAGVTQSPTHLIKTRGQQVTLRCSPKSGHDTVSWYQQALGQGPQFIFQYYEEEERQRGNFPDRFSGHQFPNYSSELNVNALLLGDSALYLCASSFGQGARAFFGQGTRLTVV.

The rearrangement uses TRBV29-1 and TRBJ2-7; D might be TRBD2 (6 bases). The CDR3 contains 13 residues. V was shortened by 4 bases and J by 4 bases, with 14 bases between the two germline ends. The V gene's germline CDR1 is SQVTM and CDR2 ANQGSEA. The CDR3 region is CSVVWDLAYEQYF. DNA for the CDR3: TGCAGCGTTGTGTGGGACCTAGCGTACGAGCAGTACTTC.

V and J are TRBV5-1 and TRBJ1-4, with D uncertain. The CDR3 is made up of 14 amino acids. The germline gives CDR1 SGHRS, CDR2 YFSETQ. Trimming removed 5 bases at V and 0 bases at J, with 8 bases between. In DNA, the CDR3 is TGCGCCAGCAGGGAGTTTACAACTAATGAAAAACTGTTTTTT. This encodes CASREFTTNEKLFF.

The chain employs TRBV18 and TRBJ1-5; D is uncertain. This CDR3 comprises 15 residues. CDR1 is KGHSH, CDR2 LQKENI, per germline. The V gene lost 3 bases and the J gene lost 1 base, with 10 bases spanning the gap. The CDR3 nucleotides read TGTGCCAGCTCACCCCCCGGGCGAAGCAATCAGCCCCAGCATTTT. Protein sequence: CASSPPGRSNQPQHF.

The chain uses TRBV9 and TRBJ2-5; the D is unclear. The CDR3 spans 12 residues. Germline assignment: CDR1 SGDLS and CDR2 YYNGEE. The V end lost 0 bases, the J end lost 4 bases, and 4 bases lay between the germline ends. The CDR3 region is CASSVASETQYF. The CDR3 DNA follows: TGTGCCAGCAGCGTAGCCTCAGAGACCCAGTACTTC.

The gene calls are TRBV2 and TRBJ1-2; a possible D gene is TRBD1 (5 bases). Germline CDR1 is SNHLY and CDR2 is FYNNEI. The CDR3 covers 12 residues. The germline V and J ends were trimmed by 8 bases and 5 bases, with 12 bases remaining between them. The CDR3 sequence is CASLPDIYGYTF. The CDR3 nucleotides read TGTGCCAGCCTTCCGGACATTTATGGCTACACCTTC.

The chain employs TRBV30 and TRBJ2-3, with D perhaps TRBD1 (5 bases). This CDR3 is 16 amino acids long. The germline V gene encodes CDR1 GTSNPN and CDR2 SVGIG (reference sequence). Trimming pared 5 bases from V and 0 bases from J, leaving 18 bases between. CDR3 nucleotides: TGTGCCTGGCTTCCATTTTGGACATCTAGCACAGATACGCAGTATTTT. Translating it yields CAWLPFWTSSTDTQYF.

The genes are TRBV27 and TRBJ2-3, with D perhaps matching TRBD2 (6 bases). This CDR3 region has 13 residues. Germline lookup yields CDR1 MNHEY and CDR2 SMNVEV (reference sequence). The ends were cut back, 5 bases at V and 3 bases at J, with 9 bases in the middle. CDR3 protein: CASSMSGTDTQYF. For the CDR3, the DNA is TGTGCCAGCAGTATGAGCGGGACAGATACGCAGTATTTT.

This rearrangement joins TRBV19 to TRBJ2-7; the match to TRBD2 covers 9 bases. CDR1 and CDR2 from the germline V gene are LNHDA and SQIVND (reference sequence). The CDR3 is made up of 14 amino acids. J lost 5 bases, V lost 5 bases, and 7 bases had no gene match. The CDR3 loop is CASSPAGGPHEQYF. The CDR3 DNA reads TGTGCCAGTAGTCCGGCGGGGGGGCCCCACGAGCAGTACTTC.